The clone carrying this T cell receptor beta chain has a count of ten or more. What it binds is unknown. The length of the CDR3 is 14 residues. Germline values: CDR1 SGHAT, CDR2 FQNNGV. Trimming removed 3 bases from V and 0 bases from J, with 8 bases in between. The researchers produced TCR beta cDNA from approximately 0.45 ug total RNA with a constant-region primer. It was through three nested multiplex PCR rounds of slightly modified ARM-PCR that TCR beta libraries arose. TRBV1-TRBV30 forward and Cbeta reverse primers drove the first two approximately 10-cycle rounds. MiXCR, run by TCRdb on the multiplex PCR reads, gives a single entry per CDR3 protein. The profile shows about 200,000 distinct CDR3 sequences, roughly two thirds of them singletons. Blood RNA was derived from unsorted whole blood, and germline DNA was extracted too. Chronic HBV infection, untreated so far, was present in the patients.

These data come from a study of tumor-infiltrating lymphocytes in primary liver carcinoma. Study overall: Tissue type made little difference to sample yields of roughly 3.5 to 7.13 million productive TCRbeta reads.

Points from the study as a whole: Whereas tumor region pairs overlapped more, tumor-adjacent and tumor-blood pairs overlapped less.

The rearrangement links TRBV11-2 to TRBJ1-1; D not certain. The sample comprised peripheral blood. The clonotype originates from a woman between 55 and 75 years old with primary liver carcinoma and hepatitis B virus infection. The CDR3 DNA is TGTGCCAGCAGCTTCGATCCGATGAACACTGAAGCTTTCTTT. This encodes CASSFDPMNTEAFF.